The T cell receptor beta chain described here comes from a study of vaccination effects on CD4 cells after COVID-19. CDR3 size: 12 residues. Trimming removed 2 bases at V and 8 bases at J, with 4 bases between. Germline-derived CDR1 and CDR2 are MNHNS and SASEGT. Antigen-specific CD4+ T cells were expanded (with viral peptide pools) by the ViraFEST assay ahead of sequencing. With roughly 10 days of culture completed, CD4+ T cells were isolated. People in the vaccine group had not been infected with SARS-CoV-2 before, and their nucleocapsid antibodies were negative. Notes on this clone: Antigen specificity is unknown.

General study results and limits: Infection-derived and vaccine-derived clones contracted markedly late after vaccination.

Sequencing was performed with immunoSEQ multiplex PCR; in TCRdb, only in-frame clones are kept and a portion is missing. This sample has roughly 35,000 clones, with about 60% found just once. The TCR comes from a human donor who received a COVID-19 vaccine. The chain combines TRBV6-1 with TRBJ1-6, with D unclear. Material: CD4+ T cells from PBMCs cultured with HCoV-OC43 spike peptides, obtained before COVID-19 vaccination. Specified subset: HCoV-OC43 spike overlapping peptide pool stimulation. CDR3 nucleotide sequence: TGTGCCAGCAGTGAAAGGCATTCACCCCTCCACTTT. Translated, it gives CASSERHSPLHF.